These 29 T cell receptor beta chains were sequenced from one sample in a study of shared T cell receptors in the human thymus. Measured with immunoSEQ multiplex PCR; TCRdb has only the in-frame clones, and not every one. The sample lists some 660,000 clones; 87% were seen once. The same sample was also used in a study of human thymus T cells.

The source material was thymocytes. These receptors originate from a boy under two years old with a congenital heart defect.

The V and J genes are TRBV6-6 and TRBJ2-2, with 7 nucleotides matching TRBD2. The V gene's germline CDR1 is MNHNY and CDR2 SVGAGI (reference sequence). The trim removed 8 bases at V and 5 bases at J, leaving 5 bases unmatched. The CDR3 spans 13 residues. CDR3 loop: CASSAGETGELFF. CDR3 coding DNA: TGTGCCAGCTCGGCGGGAGAGACCGGGGAGCTGTTTTTT.

The chain joins TRBV9 to TRBJ2-1, with TRBD2 identical over 8 bases. Germline V gives CDR1 SGDLS, CDR2 YYNGEE. With 0 bases clipped from V and 7 bases from J, the junction kept 9 bases outside the gene matches. The CDR3 contains 16 residues. The CDR3 coding sequence is TGTGCCAGCAGCGTAGTGAGTAGCGGGACCTCTAATGAGCAGTTCTTC. Its translation is CASSVVSSGTSNEQFF.

The V gene is TRBV5-8, the J gene TRBJ1-6, with D possibly being TRBD1 (5 bases). Germline CDR1 SGHTS, CDR2 YDEGEE. The CDR3 spans 16 residues. The V and J ends lost 4 bases and 8 bases respectively, with 19 bases between them. CDR3 sequence: CASSRSDKDLHSPLHF. As DNA, the CDR3 is TGTGCCAGCAGCCGGTCGGACAAGGACCTTCATTCACCCCTCCACTTT.

This chain joins TRBV4-2 and TRBJ1-1; 8 bases align to TRBD1. Germline V lookup: CDR1 LGHNA, CDR2 YNFKEQ. The CDR3 consists of 17 residues. J was trimmed by 4 bases and V by 1 base; bases with no gene match: 11. The CDR3 sequence is CASSQVSRTGWSTEAFF. CDR3 in DNA: TGTGCCAGCAGCCAAGTGTCACGGACAGGGTGGAGCACTGAAGCTTTCTTT.

V and J are TRBV5-8 and TRBJ2-7; possibly TRBD1 for D (6 bases). Trimming removed 2 bases from V and 3 bases from J, with 12 bases in between. The CDR3 is 14 residues long. The germline CDR1 and CDR2 sequences are SGHTS and YDEGEE. CDR3 protein: CASSLQGDSYEQYF. The CDR3 region has the DNA TGTGCCAGCAGCTTACAGGGTGATAGCTACGAGCAGTACTTC.

The chain carries TRBV6-1 and TRBJ2-5, with D unclear. The end of the DNA aligns better with TRBJ2-7, so the J call may be wrong. Germline CDR1 reads MNHNS; CDR2 reads SASEGT. This CDR3 is built from 14 residues. This chain's CDR3 is CASSATVNSYEQYF. In DNA form, the CDR3 reads TGTGCCAGCAGCGCTACAGTCAACTCCTACGAGCAGTACTTC.

This rearrangement joins TRBV7-9 to TRBJ1-4; D not resolved. This CDR3 is built from 17 residues. CDR1 SEHNR and CDR2 FQNEAQ come from the germline V gene (reference sequence). The V and J ends lost 5 bases and 3 bases respectively, with 19 bases between them. Here the CDR3 DNA reads TGTGCCAGCAGCCCCAAAGCTGAGCACCATCCTAATGAAAAACTGTTTTTT. Residues: CASSPKAEHHPNEKLFF.

The V gene is TRBV2, the J gene TRBJ1-5, with TRBD1 identical over 8 bases. J gave up 1 base and V 4 bases, and 12 bases lay outside the gene matches. The germline V gene encodes CDR1 SNHLY and CDR2 FYNNEI. The CDR3 covers 18 residues. In DNA form, the CDR3 reads TGTGCCAGCAGTGTTAGGGTGGGACAGGCTCCCAGCAATCAGCCCCAGCATTTT. Encoded protein: CASSVRVGQAPSNQPQHF.

V is TRBV18 and J is TRBJ2-6, with TRBD1 matching over 8 bases. Germline-derived CDR1 and CDR2 are KGHSH and LQKENI. The CDR3 consists of 21 residues. J gave up 0 bases and V 0 bases, and 13 bases lay outside the gene matches. The DNA of the CDR3 is TGTGCCAGCTCACCACCGAGGACAGGGCGTAGCCTAAGCTCTGGGGCCAACGTCCTGACTTTC. This gives the protein CASSPPRTGRSLSSGANVLTF.

In this sample, this clone turned up a few times. The rearrangement uses TRBV28 and TRBJ2-3, with TRBD1 matching 11 bases. This CDR3 has 13 residues. Germline CDR1 and CDR2: MDHEN and SYDVKM. The junction had 1 base not matched to a gene; V was cut back by 8 bases and J by 3 bases. The CDR3 DNA reads TGTGCCAGCCGGGACAGGGGGACAGATACGCAGTATTTT. Its protein product is CASRDRGTDTQYF.

The V and J genes are TRBV29-1 and TRBJ2-5, with D perhaps TRBD2 (5 bases). CDR3 length: 13 amino acids. V gave up 6 bases and J gave up 5 bases, with 16 bases separating them. Germline-derived CDR1 and CDR2 are SQVTM and ANQGSEA. Here the CDR3 DNA reads TGCAGCGTCTGGTTCGCGGGTCCGGAGACCCAGTACTTC. Translated: CSVWFAGPETQYF.

The rearrangement uses TRBV7-6 and TRBJ2-7, with D possibly TRBD1 on 5 matching bases. Germline CDR1 SGHVS, CDR2 FNYEAQ. With 1 base removed from V and 3 bases from J, the gap between germline ends came to 10 bases. The CDR3 is made up of 14 amino acids. For the CDR3, the DNA is TGTGCCAGCAGCTTAGTACAGGCGAGCTACGAGCAGTACTTC. Translation gives CASSLVQASYEQYF.

The J gene is TRBJ2-1, the V gene TRBV28; 11 bases match TRBD2. Losses at the gene ends were 6 bases for V and 0 bases for J; bases not matched to a gene: 10. The CDR3 has 18 amino acids. Germline CDR1 is MDHEN and CDR2 is SYDVKM. CDR3 in amino acids: CASSYHGTSGNSYNEQFF. The CDR3 DNA reads TGTGCCAGCAGCTATCACGGGACTAGCGGAAACTCCTACAATGAGCAGTTCTTC.

The chain couples TRBV2 to TRBJ2-7; 8 bases align to TRBD2. CDR3 size: 14 residues. Looked up from germline, CDR1 is SNHLY and CDR2 is FYNNEI. The V gene end was trimmed by 1 base and the J gene end by 2 bases; junction bases not matched to a gene: 1. The CDR3 region is CASSEVGRAYEQYF. The DNA of the CDR3 is TGTGCCAGCAGTGAAGTCGGGAGGGCCTACGAGCAGTACTTC.

Of note for this clone: Germline and junction disagree at one end, which may indicate a read error. Other DNA sequences in the sample encode the same CDR3. CDR3 amino acids: CASSGGVDSPLHF. For the CDR3, the DNA is TGCGCCAGCAGTGGGGGGGTTGATTCCCCCCTCCACTTT. This chain links TRBV5-1 with TRBJ1-6, with D perhaps matching TRBD1 (5 bases). CDR3 length: 13 amino acids. CDR1 and CDR2 (germline): SGHRS, YFSETQ.

V gene TRBV10-3 combines with J gene TRBJ1-2, with 8 nucleotides matching TRBD1. With V trimmed by 0 bases and J by 5 bases, 11 bases remained unmatched. CDR3 length equals 17 residues. CDR1 and CDR2 from the germline V gene are ENHRY and SYGVKD. The CDR3 spells CAISESVGTGLKYGYTF. The CDR3, as DNA: TGTGCCATCAGTGAGTCGGTTGGGACAGGATTAAAGTATGGCTACACCTTC.

The rearrangement links TRBV21-1 to TRBJ2-7; TRBD2 is the table's D call, not checked against the DNA. TRBV21-1 is a documented pseudogene. This CDR3 spans 16 amino acids. The CDR3 DNA follows: TGTGCCAGCAGCAAACGTCAAGCGGGAGGGGACTACGAGCAGTACTTC. Its translation: CASSKRQAGGDYEQYF.

V and J are TRBV6-1 and TRBJ2-5; 13 bases are a match to TRBD2. CDR1 and CDR2 from the germline V gene are MNHNS and SASEGT. The ends lost 6 bases at V and 5 bases at J; junction bases unmatched: 6. This CDR3 region has 15 residues. CDR3 sequence (DNA): TGTGCCAGCAGCCTACTAGCGGGAGGGGATGAGACCCAGTACTTC. Translated, it gives CASSLLAGGDETQYF.

The chain joins TRBV7-9 to TRBJ2-7, with D maybe TRBD1 (6 bases). Between the trimmed V and J ends, which lost 6 bases and 4 bases, there was a span of 16 bases. This CDR3 is 14 amino acids long. Germline-derived CDR1 and CDR2 are SEHNR and FQNEAQ (reference sequence). The CDR3 sequence: CASSSDRLEYEQYF. CDR3 nucleotides: TGTGCCAGCAGTTCGGACAGATTGGAATACGAGCAGTACTTC.

This clone was recorded a few times. V and J are TRBV28 and TRBJ2-3; TRBD2 aligns across 8 bases. The trim removed 2 bases at V and 6 bases at J, leaving 13 bases unmatched. Per germline, CDR1 MDHEN and CDR2 SYDVKM. The length of the CDR3 is 17 residues. The CDR3 nucleotides read TGTGCCAGCAGTTTACGTACGGGAGGGCCCTCTTTGGATACGCAGTATTTT. It encodes CASSLRTGGPSLDTQYF.

V is TRBV6-5 and J is TRBJ1-3, with D possibly matching TRBD1 (5 bases). Trimming shortened V by 8 bases and J by 8 bases, and 10 bases separated the two germline ends. The germline V gene has CDR1 MNHEY and CDR2 SVGAGI. This CDR3 has 11 residues. CDR3 nucleotide sequence: TGTGCCAGCCGAACACAGGACACCATATATTTT. Translated: CASRTQDTIYF.

V and J are TRBV2 and TRBJ2-7; TRBD1 is a possible D gene (7 bases). Trimming left V 6 bases short and J 5 bases short, with 20 bases between. The CDR3 loop spans 15 amino acids. CDR1 and CDR2 (germline): SNHLY, FYNNEI. CDR3 residues: CASRGIRQGGHEQYF. The CDR3 DNA is TGTGCCAGCAGAGGAATCCGACAGGGAGGCCACGAGCAGTACTTC.

The chain has TRBV5-1 and TRBJ2-5; D remains unclear. Germline CDR1 and CDR2: SGHRS and YFSETQ. V was clipped by 0 bases and J by 5 bases, with 14 bases between them. The CDR3 has 15 amino acids. CDR3 region: CASSLGDTFGETQYF. CDR3 DNA sequence: TGCGCCAGCAGCTTGGGTGACACTTTTGGGGAGACCCAGTACTTC.

This clone was seen a few times. J is TRBJ1-5 and V is TRBV28; TRBD1 matches at 10 bases. V shed 5 bases, J shed 4 bases, and the junction held 2 bases outside the gene matches. This CDR3 has 14 amino acids. Germline V gene data show CDR1 as MDHEN and CDR2 as SYDVKM. CDR3 nucleotide sequence: TGTGCCAGCAGTGCGGACAGGGGGAATCAGCCCCAGCATTTT. Encoded protein: CASSADRGNQPQHF.

The gene calls are TRBV4-1 and TRBJ1-2, with a tentative D call TRBD1 (5 bases). CDR1 is MGHRA and CDR2 is YSYEKL in the germline V gene. V lost 1 base, J lost 8 bases, and 17 bases lay in between. The CDR3 has 15 amino acids. This CDR3 is CASSQGPGVYVGYTF. The CDR3 nucleotides are TGCGCCAGCAGCCAAGGGCCGGGGGTTTATGTAGGCTACACCTTC.

The chain is built from TRBV19 and TRBJ2-3; the match to TRBD2 covers 14 bases. Germline V lookup: CDR1 LNHDA, CDR2 SQIVND (reference sequence). The V gene end was trimmed by 4 bases and the J gene end by 4 bases; junction bases not matched to a gene: 4. This CDR3 region has 16 residues. CDR3 residues: CASSKGLAGVPDTQYF. The CDR3 DNA follows: TGTGCCAGTAGTAAGGGACTAGCGGGGGTGCCAGATACGCAGTATTTT.

This clone occurred once. This rearrangement joins TRBV5-8 to TRBJ1-1, with 8 bases aligning to TRBD1. This CDR3 has 16 residues. V shed 0 bases and J 4 bases; nucleotides not matched to a gene: 8. Germline V gives CDR1 SGHTS, CDR2 YDEGEE. The CDR3 nucleotides read TGTGCCAGCAGCTTGGACCTCAGGGGGCGGAGCACTGAAGCTTTCTTT. Residues: CASSLDLRGRSTEAFF.

The table lists this clone with a few counts. The rearrangement links TRBV7-9 to TRBJ1-6; D remains ambiguous. Between the trimmed V and J ends, which lost 5 bases and 10 bases, there was a span of 9 bases. Germline CDR1 is SEHNR and CDR2 is FQNEAQ (reference sequence). The CDR3 has 12 residues. The CDR3 nucleotides are TGTGCCAGCAGCCACCTGGAGTCACCCCTCCACTTT. Protein sequence: CASSHLESPLHF.

The V gene is TRBV7-9, the J gene TRBJ2-5, with 13 bases identical to TRBD2. V was pared by 5 bases and J by 5 bases, with 11 bases of the junction left unmatched. The CDR3 spans 17 residues. The germline gives CDR1 SEHNR, CDR2 FQNEAQ (reference sequence). The CDR3 region is CASSPELAGGIRETQYF. The CDR3 nucleotides read TGTGCCAGCAGCCCCGAACTAGCGGGGGGGATCCGGGAGACCCAGTACTTC.